A selection of T cell receptor beta chains follows, all from one sample in a study of read filtering for tumor transcriptome and immune sequencing. One entry per CDR3 protein, called by TCRdb with MiXCR from the reads. The table lists approximately 90,000 distinct CDR3 sequences, approximately 21% of them singletons, with 11% in the top ten. The sequenced material came from a population of CD138-negative cells sorted from bone marrow. The receptor set was obtained from a donor at least 40 years old with multiple myeloma. Each CDR3 is given with its conserved first and last residue. The order of the fields is clone size, J gene, V gene, D gene, CDR3 protein, CDR3 DNA. A D gene is named only where the DNA matches it firmly. Clone size is not always given. Where it is, it says once, few, many or a class for expanded clones.

many TRBJ2-7 TRBV2 NA CASSPLSTEQYF TGTGCCAGCAGTCCCCTTAGTACGGAGCAGTACTTC
many TRBJ2-5 TRBV6-2/TRBV6-3 NA CASSPLAGHQETQYF TGTGCCAGCAGCCCCCTCGCGGGGCACCAAGAGACCCAGTACTTC
many TRBJ2-3 TRBV12-3/TRBV12-4 TRBD2 CASSFPAGGRDTQYF TGTGCCAGCAGTTTCCCAGCGGGGGGACGAGATACGCAGTATTTT
many TRBJ2-1 TRBV28 TRBD1 CASSPGQGVNEQFF TGTGCCAGCAGCCCGGGACAGGGGGTAAATGAGCAGTTCTTC
many TRBJ2-1 TRBV7-2 NA CASSLDHNEQFF TGTGCCAGCAGCTTAGACCACAATGAGCAGTTCTTC
many TRBJ1-1 TRBV6-5 NA CASTGILNTEAFF TGTGCCAGCACAGGCATCTTGAACACTGAAGCTTTCTTT
many TRBJ2-1 TRBV24-1 NA CATSDFAGNEQFF TGTGCCACCAGTGATTTCGCCGGGAATGAGCAGTTCTTC
many TRBJ1-5 TRBV28 NA CASSAPHRKRNQPQHF TGTGCCAGCAGCGCGCCACATCGAAAGAGGAATCAGCCCCAGCATTTT
NA TRBJ1-1 TRBV12-3/TRBV12-4 NA CASSPGWNTEAFF TGTGCCAGCAGCCCAGGGTGGAACACTGAAGCTTTCTTT
many TRBJ2-7 TRBV4-2 NA CASSPDGGSVKRTEQYF TGTGCCAGCAGCCCGGACGGGGGCAGCGTTAAGCGTACGGAGCAGTACTTC
many TRBJ2-3 TRBV10-1 TRBD2 CASSQRDRTDTQYF TGCGCCAGCAGTCAGCGGGACCGCACAGATACGCAGTATTTT
NA TRBJ2-1 TRBV28 TRBD2 CASSFGGAFDERSF TGTGCCAGCAGTTTCGGGGGGGCTTTCGATGAGCGGTCCTTC
many TRBJ2-1 TRBV4-1 NA CASSQLGGNYNEQFF TGCGCCAGCAGCCAATTGGGGGGCAATTACAATGAGCAGTTCTTC
many TRBJ1-1 TRBV14 TRBD1 CASSPNRGMGAEAFF TGTGCCAGCAGCCCTAACAGGGGAATGGGCGCTGAAGCTTTCTTT
few TRBJ2-4 TRBV28 NA CASSPTLGKNIQYF TGTGCCAGCAGCCCCACATTGGGCAAAAACATTCAGTACTTC
few TRBJ2-5 TRBV5-1 TRBD1 CASSLTGVQETQYF TGCGCCAGCAGCTTAACAGGGGTTCAAGAGACCCAGTACTTC
many TRBJ2-5 TRBV7-3 TRBD1 CASSPRQGRRETQYF TGTGCCAGCAGCCCCCGACAGGGGCGAAGAGAGACCCAGTACTTC
many TRBJ2-6 TRBV5-1 NA CASSLESVRSSNVLTF TGCGCCAGCAGCTTGGAGTCAGTCCGGTCGTCCAACGTCCTGACTTTC
many TRBJ2-5 TRBV12-3/TRBV12-4 TRBD1 CASRSTGGGETQYF TGTGCCAGCAGATCGACAGGGGGCGGGGAGACCCAGTACTTC
many TRBJ2-1 TRBV2 NA CASKAGSYNEQFF TGTGCCAGCAAGGCAGGGTCCTACAATGAGCAGTTCTTC
NA TRBJ2-5 TRBV29-1 NA CSVEARRGETQYF TGCAGCGTTGAAGCACGGAGGGGAGAGACCCAGTACTTC
many TRBJ2-7 TRBV6-6 NA CASSYSQGDYEQYF TGTGCCAGCAGTTACTCGCAGGGAGACTACGAGCAGTACTTC
many TRBJ1-1 TRBV5-5 NA CASSVQGMENTEAFF TGTGCCAGCAGCGTACAGGGAATGGAGAACACTGAAGCTTTCTTT
NA TRBJ2-1 TRBV6-5 NA CASSSPMGQPYNEQFF TGTGCCAGCAGTTCACCTATGGGGCAGCCCTACAATGAGCAGTTCTTC
NA TRBJ2-1 TRBV19 TRBD1 CASRAPGQGNEQFF TGTGCCAGTAGAGCCCCGGGACAGGGGAATGAGCAGTTCTTC
many TRBJ2-1 TRBV20-1 TRBD1 CSASEDRGQFF TGCAGTGCTAGCGAGGACAGGGGGCAGTTCTTC
NA TRBJ2-1 TRBV4-1 TRBD1 CASIPADRDHDEQFF TGCGCCAGCATCCCCGCGGACAGGGACCACGATGAGCAGTTCTTC
many TRBJ2-5 TRBV20-1 TRBD2 CSAIGGGETQYF TGCAGTGCTATTGGCGGGGGAGAGACCCAGTACTTC
many TRBJ1-1 TRBV6-4 TRBD1 CASAPGQGAGNTEAFF TGTGCCAGCGCCCCGGGACAGGGGGCAGGCAACACTGAAGCTTTCTTT
many TRBJ2-1 TRBV27 TRBD2 CASSWSGGDEQFF TGTGCCAGCAGTTGGAGCGGGGGCGATGAGCAGTTCTTC
NA TRBJ2-5 TRBV4-2 TRBD2 CASGPGSGGNKETQYF TGTGCCAGCGGCCCAGGGAGCGGGGGGAATAAGGAGACCCAGTACTTC
few TRBJ2-1 TRBV7-8 NA CASSSTDTLNEQFF TGTGCCAGCAGCTCGACTGACACGCTCAATGAGCAGTTCTTC
many TRBJ2-7 TRBV28 NA CASSSPANRQTYEQYF TGTGCCAGCAGTTCCCCCGCGAATCGGCAAACCTACGAGCAGTACTTC
many TRBJ1-1 TRBV5-5 NA CASSSTANTEAFF TGTGCCAGCAGCTCGACAGCTAACACTGAAGCTTTCTTT
many TRBJ1-1 TRBV18 NA CASSANRDSEAFF TGTGCCAGCTCAGCCAACAGGGACTCTGAAGCTTTCTTT
many TRBJ1-1 TRBV20-1 NA CSARGREAWPEAFF TGCAGTGCTAGAGGGAGGGAAGCTTGGCCTGAAGCTTTCTTT
many TRBJ2-1 TRBV5-1 NA CASRGRLINLDEQFF TGCGCCTCCCGGGGGAGGCTAATAAATTTGGATGAGCAGTTCTTC
NA TRBJ1-2 TRBV12-3/TRBV12-4 NA CASSADMGRGYTF TGTGCCAGCAGTGCCGACATGGGGCGAGGCTACACCTTC
many TRBJ1-1 TRBV28 NA CASSRGDGMNTEAFF TGTGCCAGCAGCCGTGGGGACGGGATGAACACTGAAGCTTTCTTT
NA TRBJ1-1 TRBV20-1 TRBD1 CSARDHEGGADTEAFF TGCAGTGCTAGAGATCATGAAGGGGGCGCGGACACTGAAGCTTTCTTT
many TRBJ2-3 TRBV24-1 NA CATSDSLTDTQYF TGCGCCACCAGTGATAGCCTCACAGATACGCAGTATTTT
many TRBJ2-3 TRBV2 TRBD2 CASSALGTSGTDTQYF TGTGCCAGCAGCGCCCTCGGGACTAGTGGCACAGATACGCAGTATTTT
many TRBJ2-5 TRBV2 TRBD1 CATEGQGAKTQYF TGTGCCACAGAAGGACAGGGAGCGAAGACCCAGTACTTC
many TRBJ2-2 TRBV19 TRBD1 CASSPRTGYANTGELFF TGTGCCAGTAGTCCCCGGACAGGCTACGCGAACACCGGGGAGCTGTTTTTT
many TRBJ2-2 TRBV5-5 TRBD2 CASSLNPSGGADTGELFF TGTGCCAGCAGCCTGAACCCTAGCGGGGGGGCTGACACCGGGGAGCTGTTTTTT
NA TRBJ2-1 TRBV2 NA CTSRSVGYNELFF TGTACCAGCAGATCTGTAGGGTACAATGAGCTGTTCTTC
many TRBJ1-5 TRBV11-2 TRBD1 CASSLGSGGQPQHF TGTGCCAGCAGCTTAGGTTCAGGGGGTCAGCCCCAGCATTTT
few TRBJ2-7 TRBV6-1 NA CASIRGSWYEQYF TGTGCCAGCATCCGGGGATCTTGGTACGAGCAGTACTTC
many TRBJ1-2 TRBV3-1 NA CASSQTDRYGYTF TGTGCCAGCAGCCAAACTGACAGATATGGCTACACCTTC
many TRBJ2-6 TRBV2 NA CAGEETGRSGANVLTF TGTGCCGGGGAGGAGACAGGGCGCTCTGGGGCCAACGTCCTGACTTTC
NA TRBJ1-4 TRBV30 NA CAWSDATNEKLFF TGTGCCTGGAGTGATGCAACTAATGAAAAACTGTTTTTT
NA TRBJ1-5 TRBV19 NA CASSIVGQGGQPQHF TGTGCCAGTAGTATCGTAGGGCAGGGCGGACAGCCCCAGCATTTT
few TRBJ1-1 TRBV7-3 NA CASSYAPDTEAFF TGTGCCAGCAGCTATGCCCCGGACACTGAAGCTTTCTTT
many TRBJ2-1 TRBV28 NA CASSLWGAGRHNEQFF TGTGCCAGCAGTTTATGGGGCGCGGGGCGCCACAATGAGCAGTTCTTC
NA TRBJ1-4 TRBV6-1 NA CASSKTRANSEKLFF TGTGCCAGCAGTAAGACGAGGGCTAATAGTGAAAAACTGTTTTTT
many TRBJ1-1 TRBV29-1 TRBD1 CSGGTANTEAFF TGCAGCGGGGGGACAGCGAACACTGAAGCTTTCTTT
many TRBJ2-5 TRBV28 NA CASRQGGQETQYF TGTGCCAGCCGCCAGGGGGGCCAAGAGACCCAGTACTTC